A single sample gave rise to the 19 T cell receptor beta chains below, sequenced in a study of cytomegalovirus exposure and HLA in healthy donors. A multiplex PCR was run with 60 Vbeta primers and 13 Jbeta primers. The data were produced by immunoSEQ multiplex PCR, yet TCRdb's version contains in-frame clones alone and is incomplete. Of 200,000 to 250,000 clones detected, roughly 84% appear once; the ten largest clones hold 1% to 1.5%. Sequencing was performed on PBMCs. Receptors originate from a human donor in good health.

The chain joins TRBV28 to TRBJ2-7; 8 nucleotides agree with TRBD1. The CDR3 runs 13 residues. Germline CDR1 reads MDHEN; CDR2 reads SYDVKM. The V gene end was trimmed by 7 bases and the J gene end by 6 bases; junction bases not matched to a gene: 8. The CDR3 DNA follows: TGTGCCAGCAATCCCTTGACAGGGGCCGAGCAGTACTTC. This codes for CASNPLTGAEQYF.

The gene calls are TRBV15 and TRBJ1-2; D gene ambiguous. Germline V gives CDR1 LNHNV, CDR2 YYDKDF (reference sequence). The V and J ends lost 0 bases and 4 bases respectively, with 6 bases between them. This CDR3 is 13 amino acids long. The CDR3 sequence is CATSRDGRYGYTF. CDR3 nucleotides: TGTGCCACCAGCAGAGACGGTCGCTATGGCTACACCTTC.

V and J are TRBV6-1 and TRBJ2-1; TRBD2 aligns across 9 bases. J gave up 8 bases and V 0 bases, and 8 bases lay outside the gene matches. The CDR3 spans 16 residues. CDR1 and CDR2 from the germline V gene are MNHNS and SASEGT. Here the CDR3 reads CASSEAWREGADEQFF. In DNA form, the CDR3 reads TGTGCCAGCAGTGAAGCATGGCGGGAGGGCGCGGATGAGCAGTTCTTC.

This clone was seen a handful of times. The CDR3 is CASSVGPDKGYTF. As DNA, the CDR3 is TGTGCCAGCAGTGTAGGTCCGGACAAGGGCTACACCTTC. The chain carries TRBV25-1 and TRBJ1-2; D is possibly TRBD1 (5 bases). Germline V gives CDR1 MGHDK, CDR2 SYGVNS. Trimming stripped 4 bases from V and 8 bases from J, with 14 bases between. CDR3 length equals 13 residues.

This clone was observed a handful of times. This chain links TRBV4-2 with TRBJ1-3, with D possibly TRBD1 on 6 matching bases. Looked up from germline, CDR1 is LGHNA and CDR2 is YNFKEQ. The CDR3 length is 14 residues. Trimming shortened V by 0 bases and J by 7 bases, and 10 bases separated the two germline ends. CDR3 in amino acids: CASSQDVQGNTIYF. Written as DNA, the CDR3 is TGTGCCAGCAGCCAAGATGTACAGGGCAACACCATATATTTT.

This clone was observed a few times. The genes are TRBV6-4 and TRBJ2-1; the D gene is possibly TRBD2 (6 bases). V shed 6 bases and J shed 6 bases, with 12 bases lying between them. This CDR3 region has 13 residues. Per germline, CDR1 MRHNA and CDR2 SNTAGT. CDR3 region: CASRGLVPNEQFF. As DNA, the CDR3 is TGTGCCAGCAGGGGACTGGTCCCCAATGAGCAGTTCTTC.

The chain joins TRBV7-9 to TRBJ2-3; no clear D gene. The CDR3 is 16 residues long. V lost 5 bases, J lost 0 bases, and 15 bases lay in between. Per the germline V gene, CDR1 is SEHNR and CDR2 is FQNEAQ (reference sequence). CDR3 residues: CASSASPRESTDTQYF. Here the CDR3 DNA reads TGTGCCAGCAGCGCCTCCCCGCGCGAAAGCACAGATACGCAGTATTTT.

The CDR3 here is CASRPLGGAEAFF. CDR3 nucleotide sequence: TGTGCCAGCAGGCCCCTGGGGGGGGCTGAAGCTTTCTTT. This chain links TRBV6-1 with TRBJ1-1; TRBD1 is a possible D gene (5 bases). CDR1 and CDR2 from the germline V gene are MNHNS and SASEGT. The CDR3 covers 13 residues. V was pared by 6 bases and J by 6 bases, with 14 bases between.

The J gene is TRBJ2-3, the V gene TRBV14, with TRBD2 identical over 12 bases. Germline CDR1 and CDR2: SGHDN and FVKESK. This CDR3 spans 17 amino acids. Germline trimming cut 1 base from V and 4 bases from J; bases unmatched to any gene: 6. CDR3 nucleotides: TGTGCCAGCAGCCAAGCCCCGACTAGCGGGAGTTCAGATACGCAGTATTTT. This codes for CASSQAPTSGSSDTQYF.

The chain uses TRBV4-3 and TRBJ1-5, with D unclear. The germline V gene encodes CDR1 LGHNA and CDR2 YSLEER. CDR3 size: 15 residues. Trimming removed 4 bases at V and 2 bases at J, with 12 bases between. DNA for the CDR3: TGCGCCAGCAGCCGAAGTACGACTGGCAATCAGCCCCAGCATTTT. It translates to CASSRSTTGNQPQHF.

The chain combines TRBV6-1 with TRBJ1-2; TRBD1 aligns across 8 bases. Germline trimming cut 2 bases from V and 5 bases from J; bases unmatched to any gene: 7. Germline V gene lookup returns CDR1 MNHNS and CDR2 SASEGT. The CDR3 extends over 15 amino acids. The CDR3 nucleotides read TGTGCCAGCAGTGAACAGGGGGCAATTGATTATGGCTACACCTTC. Its protein product is CASSEQGAIDYGYTF.

The chain is built from TRBV7-9 and TRBJ2-1; weak D call: TRBD2 (5 bases). Germline CDR1 is SEHNR and CDR2 is FQNEAQ (reference sequence). The CDR3 has 14 amino acids. V lost 1 base and J lost 8, with 12 bases in between. The CDR3 here is CASSLGQARDEQFF. For the CDR3, the DNA is TGTGCCAGCAGCTTAGGGCAGGCGAGGGATGAGCAGTTCTTC. Supplemented by reference TRBV7-9 and TRBJ2-1, the full variable domain reads DTGVSQNPRHKITKRGQNVTFRCDPISEHNRLYWYRQTLGQGPEFLTYFQNEAQLEKSRLLSDRFSAERPKGSFSTLEIQRTEQGDSAMYLCASSLGQARDEQFFGPGTRLTVL.

The chain links TRBV27 to TRBJ2-7, with D maybe TRBD2 (6 bases). This CDR3 comprises 16 residues. Deletions cut 5 bases from V and 3 bases from J, with 20 bases between. Germline assignment: CDR1 MNHEY and CDR2 SMNVEV (reference sequence). CDR3 in amino acids: CASSPMGGERGYEQYF. Here the CDR3 DNA reads TGTGCCAGCAGTCCCATGGGCGGGGAGAGGGGCTACGAGCAGTACTTC.

The DNA for the CDR3 is TGTGCCAGCAGCTTAGCGCAGGAAAACATTCAGTACTTC. It encodes CASSLAQENIQYF. The V and J genes are TRBV7-2 and TRBJ2-4, with D hard to call. Per germline, CDR1 SGHTA and CDR2 FQGNSA. V was pared by 0 bases and J by 5 bases, with 5 bases between. The CDR3 covers 13 residues.

The chain carries TRBV30 and TRBJ1-5; tentative D call: TRBD1 (5 bases). The germline gives CDR1 GTSNPN, CDR2 SVGIG (reference sequence). V was pared by 0 bases and J by 6 bases, with 9 bases between. The CDR3 has 13 amino acids. CDR3 bases: TGTGCCTGGAGTGTACAGGCTCGTCAGCCCCAGCATTTT. Translation: CAWSVQARQPQHF.

The chain joins TRBV7-9 to TRBJ1-5; possibly TRBD1 for D (5 bases). Trimming stripped 0 bases from V and 3 bases from J, with 6 bases between. In germline, CDR1 is SEHNR, CDR2 FQNEAQ (reference sequence). The CDR3 has 14 amino acids. The CDR3 DNA reads as TGTGCCAGCAGCTTAGCAGGGGCCAATCAGCCCCAGCATTTT. This codes for CASSLAGANQPQHF.

The chain carries TRBV7-2 and TRBJ2-7; the match to TRBD2 covers 11 bases. Trimming cost V 1 base and J 4 bases; bases outside gene matches: 3. Germline CDR1 reads SGHTA; CDR2 reads FQGNSA. The CDR3 is made up of 15 amino acids. CDR3 sequence: CASSLGLAGIYEQYF. The CDR3 DNA is TGTGCCAGCAGCTTAGGACTAGCGGGAATTTACGAGCAGTACTTC.

Notes on this clone: One end of the junction varies from germline; a read error may be responsible. Other DNA sequences in the sample encode the same CDR3. The V gene is TRBV6-6, the J gene TRBJ1-6; 11 nucleotides line up with TRBD1. Germline lookup yields CDR1 MNHNY and CDR2 SVGAGI (reference sequence). CDR3 size: 15 residues. The CDR3 region has the DNA TGCGCCAGCAATACCGGGGGACAGGGGGATTCACCCCTCCACTTT. Translated, it gives CASNTGGQGDSPLHF.

The chain recombines TRBV6-6 with TRBJ1-1; 8 bases are a match to TRBD1. CDR1 MNHNY and CDR2 SVGAGI come from the germline V gene (reference sequence). The CDR3 extends over 16 amino acids. Trimming removed 6 bases from V and 1 base from J; junction bases left unmatched: 10. The DNA for the CDR3 is TGTGCCAGCAGGGAGGACAGGGTAGGTAGGAACACTGAAGCTTTCTTT. Amino acid sequence: CASREDRVGRNTEAFF.